These 21 T cell receptor beta chains originate from one sample sequenced in a study of PD-L1 blockade in urothelial cancer. Sequencing used immunoSEQ multiplex PCR; TCRdb keeps in-frame clones, though not all of them. This table holds 35,000 to 45,000 clones, roughly 91% found once. This specimen consisted of PBMCs, obtained around atezolizumab (anti-PD-L1) treatment. The receptors shown here come from a woman aged 55-69 years with urothelial cancer.

V gene TRBV6-6 combines with J gene TRBJ2-5; no reliable D call. V was trimmed by 0 bases and J by 3 bases, leaving 2 bases between them. CDR1 MNHNY and CDR2 SVGAGI come from the germline V gene (reference sequence). The CDR3 totals 12 residues. CDR3 in amino acids: CASSYSKETQYF. Written as DNA, the CDR3 is TGTGCCAGCAGTTACTCTAAAGAGACCCAGTACTTC.

The chain recombines TRBV6-1 with TRBJ1-2; TRBD1 is a possible D gene (5 bases). CDR1 and CDR2 (germline): MNHNS, SASEGT. CDR3 size: 13 residues. The V and J ends lost 2 bases and 4 bases respectively, with 8 bases between them. CDR3 DNA: TGTGCCAGCAGTGAAAGGGGTAGCTATGGCTACACCTTC. Translated: CASSERGSYGYTF.

The genes are TRBV6-5 and TRBJ2-7; 8 bases are a match to TRBD1. The CDR3 sequence is 16 residues long. Germline loops: CDR1 MNHEY, CDR2 SVGAGI. Trimming took 0 bases from V and 4 from J; bases not matched to a gene: 8. The CDR3 is CASSYSAGTGFYEQYF. The CDR3, as DNA: TGTGCCAGCAGTTACTCGGCCGGGACAGGATTTTACGAGCAGTACTTC.

This chain links TRBV4-1 with TRBJ2-2; 8 bases fit TRBD2. There are 17 residues in the CDR3. V gave up 1 base and J gave up 1 base; unmatched junction bases: 5. CDR1 and CDR2 from the germline V gene are MGHRA and YSYEKL. CDR3 loop: CASSQGGSGGNTGELFF. CDR3 DNA: TGCGCCAGCAGCCAAGGCGGGAGCGGGGGGAACACCGGGGAGCTGTTTTTT.

This clone turned up a few times. This rearrangement joins TRBV27 to TRBJ1-3, with a tentative D call TRBD1 (5 bases). The CDR3 has 16 residues. V was cut by 2 bases and J by 4 bases, with 15 bases left in between. Per the germline V gene, CDR1 is MNHEY and CDR2 is SMNVEV (reference sequence). CDR3 bases: TGTGCCAGCAGTTTAAACGCAGGGTCATTGGGAAACACCATATATTTT. Translation gives CASSLNAGSLGNTIYF.

The chain carries TRBV10-1 and TRBJ2-4; D ambiguous. The CDR3 is made up of 14 amino acids. V gave up 4 bases and J gave up 7 bases, with 14 bases separating them. Germline CDR1 is WNHNN and CDR2 is SYGVQD (reference sequence). The CDR3 loop is CASSGNRDFNIQYF. CDR3 sequence (DNA): TGCGCCAGCAGTGGCAACAGAGATTTTAACATTCAGTACTTC.

Regarding this clone: One end of the junction fails to match germline, which may point to a read error. The rearrangement joins TRBV4-3 to TRBJ2-7, with D unresolved. This CDR3 comprises 14 residues. Per the germline V gene, CDR1 is LGHNA and CDR2 is YSLEER. In nucleotides, the CDR3 is TGCGCCAGCAGTCAAGGCCCGGTCCGCTACGAGCAGTACTTC. Its translation is CASSQGPVRYEQYF.

This chain connects TRBV19 to TRBJ1-2; 7 positions match TRBD1. Germline CDR1 reads LNHDA; CDR2 reads SQIVND (reference sequence). The CDR3 length is 13 residues. V shed 6 bases and J 6 bases; nucleotides not matched to a gene: 7. CDR3 bases: TGTGCCAGTAGCCGGGACAGCTGGGATGGCTACACCTTC. This translates into CASSRDSWDGYTF.

The rearrangement links TRBV19 to TRBJ2-2; possible D gene TRBD1, 6 bases. In germline, CDR1 is LNHDA, CDR2 SQIVND (reference sequence). Trimming took off 5 bases at V and 6 bases at J, with 13 bases between the two ends. This CDR3 comprises 14 residues. CDR3 residues: CASSLRGGAGELFF. The CDR3 DNA reads TGTGCCAGTAGTCTCCGAGGGGGAGCCGGGGAGCTGTTTTTT.

This clone was detected only once. The V and J genes are TRBV28 and TRBJ2-3, with TRBD2 identical over 8 bases. With V trimmed by 2 bases and J by 6 bases, 10 bases remained unmatched. Germline CDR1 reads MDHEN; CDR2 reads SYDVKM. The CDR3 length is 16 residues. CDR3 bases: TGTGCCAGCAGTTTAGAGGGACTAGGACCCCCGGATACGCAGTATTTT. Protein: CASSLEGLGPPDTQYF.

As DNA, the CDR3 is TGCGCCAGCAGCTTGGGGGCAGGGAGGAAAGAGACCCAGTACTTC. Translation: CASSLGAGRKETQYF. The V gene is TRBV5-1, the J gene TRBJ2-5; D might be TRBD2 (6 bases). Trimming stripped 0 bases from V and 3 bases from J, with 12 bases between. The CDR3 runs 15 residues. Per germline, CDR1 SGHRS and CDR2 YFSETQ.

The gene calls are TRBV18 and TRBJ1-5, with 8 bases lining up with TRBD1. V was clipped by 6 bases and J by 6 bases; unmatched bases: 7. CDR1 is KGHSH, CDR2 LQKENI, per germline. This CDR3 spans 14 amino acids. CDR3 DNA: TGTGCCAGCTCGGACAGGGAAGGTGGTCAGCCCCAGCATTTT. The encoded protein is CASSDREGGQPQHF.

The chain combines TRBV5-5 with TRBJ2-1; 8 bases are a match to TRBD2. This CDR3 contains 17 residues. CDR1 and CDR2 from the germline V gene are SGHKS and YYEKEE (reference sequence). The J segment lost 2 bases and the V segment lost 0 bases, leaving 7 bases of the junction unmatched. DNA of the CDR3: TGTGCCAGCAGCTTGGCTGCGGGAGGTCCCACCTACAATGAGCAGTTCTTC. Protein sequence: CASSLAAGGPTYNEQFF.

V usage is TRBV9 and J usage is TRBJ1-2; 9 bases map to TRBD1. Per germline, CDR1 SGDLS and CDR2 YYNGEE. The CDR3 runs to 14 residues. J lost 5 bases, V lost 0 bases, and 2 bases had no gene match. The DNA for the CDR3 is TGTGCCAGCAGCGTAGAGGGACAGGGATATGGCTACACCTTC. It codes for CASSVEGQGYGYTF.

The chain links TRBV7-2 to TRBJ1-1; 7 bases are shared with TRBD1. V dropped 3 bases and J dropped 10; count of bases not matched to a gene: 5. CDR3 length equals 12 residues. The germline V gene has CDR1 SGHTA and CDR2 FQGNSA. The CDR3 spells CASSFDRVRAFF. In nucleotides, the CDR3 is TGTGCCAGCAGCTTCGACAGGGTGCGAGCTTTCTTT.

The chain employs TRBV19 and TRBJ1-5; a possible D gene is TRBD1 (5 bases). V lost 8 bases and J lost 0, with 14 bases in between. CDR3 length: 15 residues. Germline lookup yields CDR1 LNHDA and CDR2 SQIVND (reference sequence). The CDR3 bases are TGTGCCAGTTCCTTCTCGGGGGTTAGCAATCAGCCCCAGCATTTT. It specifies CASSFSGVSNQPQHF. Full variable domain (missing parts from reference TRBV19 and TRBJ1-5): DGGITQSPKYLFRKEGQNVTLSCEQNLNHDAMYWYRQDPGQGLRLIYYSQIVNDFQKGDIAEGYSVSREKKESFPLTVTSAQKNPTAFYLCASSFSGVSNQPQHFGDGTRLSIL.

The chain couples TRBV19 to TRBJ1-2, with D perhaps TRBD1 (6 bases). Germline CDR1 is LNHDA and CDR2 is SQIVND (reference sequence). The CDR3 length is 13 residues. The V end was cut by 7 bases, the J end by 5 bases, with 14 bases between. The CDR3 region is CASNPGANYGYTF. The CDR3 nucleotides are TGTGCCAGTAATCCAGGGGCGAATTATGGCTACACCTTC. Full variable domain (remainder filled in from reference TRBV19 and TRBJ1-2): DGGITQSPKYLFRKEGQNVTLSCEQNLNHDAMYWYRQDPGQGLRLIYYSQIVNDFQKGDIAEGYSVSREKKESFPLTVTSAQKNPTAFYLCASNPGANYGYTFGSGTRLTVV.

This clone showed up just a few times. The V and J genes are TRBV7-9 and TRBJ1-5, with a weak D call TRBD1 (6 bases). The germline CDR1 and CDR2 sequences are SEHNR and FQNEAQ (reference sequence). Trimming removed 6 bases from V and 5 bases from J, with 8 bases in between. This CDR3 comprises 12 residues. The chain's CDR3 is CASREGDQPQHF. Written as DNA, the CDR3 is TGTGCCAGCAGAGAGGGGGATCAGCCCCAGCATTTT.

The genes are TRBV7-8 and TRBJ1-1, with unresolved D. V was shortened by 0 bases and J by 2 bases, with 7 bases between the two germline ends. CDR1 is SGHVS and CDR2 is FQNEAQ in the germline V gene. This CDR3 contains 14 residues. CDR3 residues: CASSLAGPNTEAFF. CDR3 coding DNA: TGTGCCAGCAGCTTAGCTGGCCCAAACACTGAAGCTTTCTTT.

The CDR3 DNA reads as TGTGCCAGCAGCGTAGCTGAGGGGGCTGTCTACGAGCAGTACTTC. Protein product: CASSVAEGAVYEQYF. The chain couples TRBV9 to TRBJ2-7; 7 nucleotides line up with TRBD1. V was clipped by 0 bases and J by 3 bases; unmatched bases: 6. The CDR3 extends over 15 amino acids. The germline gives CDR1 SGDLS, CDR2 YYNGEE.

The V call is TRBV2, the J call TRBJ2-4; TRBD1 matches 9 bases. The germline V gene has CDR1 SNHLY and CDR2 FYNNEI. The CDR3 is made up of 16 amino acids. V dropped 7 bases and J dropped 0; count of bases not matched to a gene: 7. CDR3 protein: CASKGQGGSAKNIQYF. CDR3 nucleotide sequence: TGTGCCAGCAAGGGACAGGGTGGGTCAGCCAAAAACATTCAGTACTTC.